One and the same sample provided the 28 T cell receptor beta chains below, sequenced in a study of Graves' ophthalmopathy and Graves' hyperthyroidism. Researchers took RNA transcripts and amplified TCR beta CDR3 regions from them. HTBI primers were used in a first-round RT-PCR, which preceded a second-round multiplex PCR. One entry per CDR3 protein results from TCRdb running MiXCR on the multiplex PCR reads. Of hundreds of thousands of distinct CDR3 sequences in the sample, around 15% were seen once. Sequences were obtained from blood. The origin of the receptors is a woman aged 30 to 39 with Graves' ophthalmopathy.

This clonotype was recorded a few times. V is TRBV18 and J is TRBJ2-5; TRBD1 agrees at 12 bases. The germline CDR1 and CDR2 sequences are KGHSH and LQKENI. The length of the CDR3 is 16 residues. V shed 1 base and J 5 bases; nucleotides not matched to a gene: 5. CDR3 sequence: CASSPQGQGAGETQYF. CDR3 coding DNA: TGTGCCAGCTCACCACAGGGACAGGGGGCCGGTGAGACCCAGTACTTC. The variable domain in full, with the rest retrieved from reference TRBV18 and TRBJ2-5, is NAGVMQNPRHLVRRRGQEARLRCSPMKGHSHVYWYRQLPEEGLKFMVYLQKENIIDESGMPKERFSAEFPKEGPSILRIQQVVRGDSAAYFCASSPQGQGAGETQYFGPGTRLLVL.

This clonotype was counted ten times or more. V is TRBV19 and J is TRBJ1-1, with TRBD1 identical over 8 bases. With V trimmed by 7 bases and J by 5 bases, 9 bases remained unmatched. This CDR3 region has 14 residues. Germline V lookup: CDR1 LNHDA, CDR2 SQIVND (reference sequence). CDR3 DNA: TGTGCCAGTACCGTCCAGGGGGCGGTAACTGAAGCTTTCTTT. As protein: CASTVQGAVTEAFF.

There are a few counts of this clonotype. Just one base apart from a much larger clone, this may be a read error. The rearrangement links TRBV6-5 to TRBJ1-1; D call uncertain. Per the germline V gene, CDR1 is MNHEY and CDR2 is SVGAGI. There are 14 residues in the CDR3. CDR3 DNA sequence: TGTGCCAGCAGTTACACCATCGGGAACACTGAAGCTTGCTTT. Protein: CASSYTIGNTEACF.

There are many counts of this clonotype. The gene calls are TRBV19 and TRBJ1-3; D gene uncertain. Looked up from germline, CDR1 is LNHDA and CDR2 is SQIVND (reference sequence). V was pared by 3 bases and J by 0 bases, with 6 bases between. There are 14 residues in the CDR3. The CDR3 DNA reads as TGTGCCAGTAGTATGGGAGTCTCTGGAAACACCATATATTTT. This gives the protein CASSMGVSGNTIYF.

The gene calls are TRBV12-5 and TRBJ1-6, with no clear D. This CDR3 comprises 12 residues. Germline CDR1 LGHNT, CDR2 FRNRAP. V was pared by 2 bases and J by 10 bases, with 6 bases between. The CDR3 region is CASGLSSSPLHF. CDR3 coding DNA: TGTGCTAGTGGTTTGAGCTCCTCACCCCTCCACTTT.

This clonotype was counted many times. This chain links TRBV27 with TRBJ1-1; TRBD1 matches 7 bases. V was clipped by 5 bases and J by 2 bases; unmatched bases: 8. The V gene's germline CDR1 is MNHEY and CDR2 SMNVEV (reference sequence). The CDR3 is 15 amino acids. CDR3 sequence reads: CASSKPTGSNTEAFF. The CDR3 nucleotides are TGTGCCAGCAGTAAGCCGACAGGGTCAAACACTGAAGCTTTCTTT.

This chain connects TRBV12-3 or TRBV12-4 to TRBJ1-1; 7 bases agree with TRBD1. The CDR3 has 15 amino acids. V shed 7 bases and J 4 bases; nucleotides not matched to a gene: 12. The DNA of the CDR3 is TGTGCCAGCATCCAAGGCGGCTGGACAGGCACTGAAGCTTTCTTT. Residues: CASIQGGWTGTEAFF.

The chain links TRBV11-2 to TRBJ2-7; TRBD1 agrees at 10 bases. Germline V CDR1 and CDR2: SGHAT, FQNNGV. J gave up 6 bases and V 4 bases, and 6 bases lay outside the gene matches. The CDR3 extends over 14 amino acids. The CDR3 bases are TGTGCCAGCAGCTCCCGGGACAGGGGCCCCGAGCAGTACTTC. Protein: CASSSRDRGPEQYF.

This chain connects TRBV30 to TRBJ2-7; no clear D. Germline assignment: CDR1 GTSNPN and CDR2 SVGIG (reference sequence). Trimming took off 1 base at V and 5 bases at J, with 6 bases between the two ends. The CDR3 runs 11 residues. The CDR3 sequence: CAWSARNEQYF. CDR3 bases: TGTGCCTGGAGTGCACGGAACGAGCAGTACTTC. Full variable domain (remainder filled in from reference TRBV30 and TRBJ2-7): SQTIHQWPATLVQPVGSPLSLECTVEGTSNPNLYWYRQAAGRGLQLLFYSVGIGQISSEVPQNLSASRPQDRQFILSSKKLLLSDSGFYLCAWSARNEQYFGPGTRLTVT.

Many counts were recorded for this clonotype. The chain links TRBV5-1 to TRBJ1-1, with D maybe TRBD1 (5 bases). CDR1 and CDR2 from the germline V gene are SGHRS and YFSETQ. CDR3 size: 14 residues. V was shortened by 4 bases and J by 4 bases, with 14 bases between the two germline ends. The CDR3 DNA follows: TGCGCCAGCAGCCATTACATGAGGGGCACTGAAGCTTTCTTT. It translates to CASSHYMRGTEAFF.

This clonotype was counted many times. Being one base from a much bigger clone, this may be a read error. The chain combines TRBV12-3 or TRBV12-4 with TRBJ1-1; maybe TRBD1 (5 bases). The CDR3 is made up of 13 amino acids. V gave up 3 bases and J gave up 4 bases, with 9 bases separating them. This chain's CDR3 is CASSFQGTTEAFF. CDR3 coding DNA: TGTGCCAGCAGTTTTCAGGGTACCACTGAAGCTTTCTTT.

This clonotype occurred a few times. The rearrangement joins TRBV6-1 to TRBJ2-5; D is undetermined. Trimming removed 8 bases at V and 5 bases at J, with 9 bases between. The CDR3 contains 11 residues. Looked up from germline, CDR1 is MNHNS and CDR2 is SASEGT. CDR3 in DNA: TGTGCCAGCGCCGGCGGCGAGACCCAGTACTTC. The encoded protein is CASAGGETQYF.

There are many counts of this clonotype. The V and J genes are TRBV27 and TRBJ1-1; 7 positions agree with TRBD1. J gave up 0 bases and V 2 bases, and 6 bases lay outside the gene matches. The CDR3 is made up of 16 amino acids. Germline CDR1 is MNHEY and CDR2 is SMNVEV (reference sequence). The CDR3 reads CASSLGGGDMNTEAFF. DNA of the CDR3: TGTGCCAGCAGTTTAGGAGGGGGCGATATGAACACTGAAGCTTTCTTT.

This clonotype was observed at least ten times. The chain is built from TRBV6-1 and TRBJ1-5, with D unclear. The CDR3 length is 13 residues. The V and J ends lost 6 bases and 0 bases respectively, with 6 bases between them. Germline V gives CDR1 MNHNS, CDR2 SASEGT. The CDR3 region has the DNA TGTGCCAGCAGGGGAGGTAGCAATCAGCCCCAGCATTTT. It specifies CASRGGSNQPQHF.

This clonotype was recorded many times. The genes are TRBV12-3 or TRBV12-4 and TRBJ2-5; maybe TRBD2 (6 bases). The CDR3 spans 12 residues. Between the trimmed V and J ends, which lost 6 bases and 4 bases, there was a span of 9 bases. The CDR3 DNA is TGTGCCAGCAGCCGGGACTTAGAGACCCAGTACTTC. As protein: CASSRDLETQYF.

This clonotype was found many times. The gene calls are TRBV15 and TRBJ1-5; the match to TRBD1 covers 12 bases. Germline-derived CDR1 and CDR2 are LNHNV and YYDKDF (reference sequence). Losses at the gene ends were 3 bases for V and 7 bases for J; bases not matched to a gene: 10. This CDR3 has 17 amino acids. The CDR3 region is CATSRAGTGGVRQPQHF. CDR3 nucleotide sequence: TGTGCCACCAGCAGGGCCGGGACAGGGGGCGTGAGGCAGCCCCAGCATTTT. Complete variable domain (other parts from reference TRBV15 and TRBJ1-5): DAMVIQNPRYQVTQFGKPVTLSCSQTLNHNVMYWYQQKSSQAPKLLFHYYDKDFNNEADTPDNFQSRRPNTSFCFLDIRSPGLGDTAMYLCATSRAGTGGVRQPQHFGDGTRLSIL.

A few counts support this clonotype. A much larger clone differs by one base, so this may be a read error. V and J are TRBV24-1 and TRBJ1-2; D is possibly TRBD1 (5 bases). Germline lookup yields CDR1 KGHDR and CDR2 SFDVKD. The CDR3 loop spans 12 amino acids. The CDR3 loop reads CATSDRDYGCTF. Written as DNA, the CDR3 is TGTGCCACCAGCGACCGGGACTATGGCTGCACCTTC.

The CDR3: CASSLSGGAGNTIYF. The DNA for the CDR3 is TGTGCCAGCAGCTTAAGTGGGGGGGCTGGAAACACCATATATTTT. The V and J genes are TRBV7-3 and TRBJ1-3; perhaps TRBD1 as D (5 bases). This CDR3 spans 15 amino acids. From germline, CDR1 is SGHTA and CDR2 FQGTGA. V gave up 1 base and J gave up 2 bases, with 9 bases separating them.

At least ten counts were recorded for this clonotype. This chain uses TRBV28 with TRBJ2-3; D unclear. V was cut by 4 bases and J by 3 bases, with 8 bases left in between. There are 13 residues in the CDR3. Germline assignment: CDR1 MDHEN and CDR2 SYDVKM. The CDR3 region has the DNA TGTGCCAGCAGTTCGGCCCGGACAGATACGCAGTATTTT. This gives the protein CASSSARTDTQYF. Combining the CDR3 with reference TRBV28 and TRBJ2-3 gives the whole variable domain DVKVTQSSRYLVKRTGEKVFLECVQDMDHENMFWYRQDPGLGLRLIYFSYDVKMKEKGDIPEGYSVSREKKERFSLILESASTNQTSMYLCASSSARTDTQYFGPGTRLTVL.

There are a few counts of this clonotype. The junction and the germline gene differ at one end; a read error may be behind it. The chain combines TRBV11-2 with TRBJ2-5, with D maybe TRBD2 (6 bases). Germline lookup yields CDR1 SGHAT and CDR2 FQNNGV. The CDR3 totals 14 residues. This chain's CDR3 is CASSFGAGGETKYF. The CDR3 DNA reads TGTGCCAGCAGCTTCGGGGCAGGAGGGGAGACCAAGTACTTC.

This clonotype appeared many times. The chain carries TRBV12-3 or TRBV12-4 and TRBJ1-2, with D unresolved. The germline V and J ends were trimmed by 5 bases and 7 bases, with 8 bases remaining between them. CDR3 length: 11 amino acids. In DNA, the CDR3 is TGTGCCAGCAGTGAGTTGGGTGGCTACACCTTC. It yields the protein CASSELGGYTF.

This clonotype has at least ten counts. The chain is built from TRBV6-1 and TRBJ2-5, with a tentative D call TRBD2 (5 bases). V lost 7 bases to trimming and J lost 5 bases, with 14 bases between them. This CDR3 spans 13 amino acids. The V gene's germline CDR1 is MNHNS and CDR2 SASEGT. The CDR3 spells CASMGKRTETQYF. The CDR3 region has the DNA TGTGCCAGCATGGGGAAGCGGACGGAGACCCAGTACTTC.

The table lists this clonotype with many counts. The V gene is TRBV14, the J gene TRBJ2-2; D remains ambiguous. This CDR3 is 13 amino acids long. Germline CDR1 SGHDN, CDR2 FVKESK. V lost 6 bases, J lost 4 bases, and 9 bases lay in between. CDR3 DNA: TGTGCCAGCAGTCTTAGGTTCACCGGGGAGCTGTTTTTT. Its translation: CASSLRFTGELFF.

As to this clonotype: The germline gene is not matched at one end of the junction; a read error may be the cause. V and J are TRBV6-1 and TRBJ2-2, with 7 positions matching TRBD2. This CDR3 has 17 residues. Germline CDR1 MNHNS, CDR2 SASEGT. The CDR3 here is CASSQAGTTANTGELCF. The CDR3 coding sequence is TGTGCCAGCAGTCAAGCCGGGACTACCGCGAACACCGGGGAGCTGTGTTTT.

In its sample, this clonotype was seen many times. The rearrangement links TRBV12-3 or TRBV12-4 to TRBJ2-7; D gene unclear. This CDR3 comprises 14 residues. V was shortened by 5 bases and J by 6 bases, with 17 bases between the two germline ends. CDR3 amino acids: CASSLLYMEIEQYF. For the CDR3, the DNA is TGTGCCAGCAGTCTCCTTTACATGGAGATCGAGCAGTACTTC.

About this clonotype: A much larger clonotype is one base distant, so this may be a read error. The V gene is TRBV28, the J gene TRBJ1-5, with 8 bases identical to TRBD1. Looked up from germline, CDR1 is MDHEN and CDR2 is SYDVKM. The CDR3 contains 14 residues. The chain's CDR3 is CDSSRTGLGQPQHF. DNA of the CDR3: TGTGACAGCAGTCGGACAGGGCTGGGTCAGCCCCAGCATTTT.

This clonotype was recorded at least ten times. The V gene is TRBV6-5, the J gene TRBJ2-7; 7 bases fit TRBD1. J lost 2 bases, V lost 6 bases, and 1 base had no gene match. The germline V gene has CDR1 MNHEY and CDR2 SVGAGI. This CDR3 has 12 amino acids. CDR3 sequence reads: CASRGQAYEQYF. DNA for the CDR3: TGTGCCAGCAGAGGACAGGCCTACGAGCAGTACTTC.

This clonotype was seen at least ten times. The V call is TRBV6-5, the J call TRBJ1-5, with a tentative D call TRBD1 (5 bases). Germline CDR1 and CDR2: MNHEY and SVGAGI. Trimming shortened V by 1 base and J by 3 bases, and 10 bases separated the two germline ends. This CDR3 has 15 residues. The CDR3 DNA reads as TGTGCCAGCAGTTACTTGGGGGATTCCAATCAGCCCCAGCATTTT. It is translated as CASSYLGDSNQPQHF.